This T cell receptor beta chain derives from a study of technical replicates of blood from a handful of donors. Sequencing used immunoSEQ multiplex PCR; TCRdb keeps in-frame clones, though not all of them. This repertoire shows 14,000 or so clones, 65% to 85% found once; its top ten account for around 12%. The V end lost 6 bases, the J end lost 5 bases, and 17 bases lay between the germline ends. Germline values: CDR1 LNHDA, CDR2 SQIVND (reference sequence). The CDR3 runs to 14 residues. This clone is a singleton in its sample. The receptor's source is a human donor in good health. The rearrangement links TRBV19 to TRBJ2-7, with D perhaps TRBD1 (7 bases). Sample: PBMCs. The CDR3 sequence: CASSKTGRLDEQYF. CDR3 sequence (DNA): TGTGCCAGTAGCAAGACAGGGAGGCTAGACGAGCAGTACTTC.